Below, 19 T cell receptor beta chains from the same sample are listed, as sequenced in a study of OX40 agonist ivuxolimab in advanced cancers. Generated by immunoSEQ multiplex PCR, the TCRdb table keeps only in-frame clones and is missing some. Among tens of thousands of clones, about 90% were seen once, and the ten largest hold 0.95% to 1.2%. The sequencing here drew on CD4+ or CD8+ T cells sorted from blood, taken in a trial of the OX40 agonist ivuxolimab. The receptors were gathered from an adult with an advanced solid tumor such as melanoma, head and neck, liver or kidney cancer.

This clone was counted only a few times. The gene calls are TRBV7-9 and TRBJ1-2; no firm D call. The CDR3 spans 12 residues. V lost 1 base, J lost 3 bases, and 3 bases lay in between. Germline CDR1 SEHNR, CDR2 FQNEAQ (reference sequence). The CDR3 reads CASSLVDYGYTF. The CDR3 nucleotides read TGTGCCAGCAGCTTAGTGGACTATGGCTACACCTTC. Drawing the rest from reference TRBV7-9 and TRBJ1-2, the complete variable domain is DTGVSQNPRHKITKRGQNVTFRCDPISEHNRLYWYRQTLGQGPEFLTYFQNEAQLEKSRLLSDRFSAERPKGSFSTLEIQRTEQGDSAMYLCASSLVDYGYTFGSGTRLTVV.

The chain couples TRBV9 to TRBJ2-7; TRBD2 matches at 7 bases. This CDR3 has 16 amino acids. The V segment lost 2 bases and the J segment 0 bases; nucleotides outside the gene matches: 8. Germline loops: CDR1 SGDLS, CDR2 YYNGEE. The CDR3 spells CASSVFLGRGSYEQYF. CDR3 in DNA: TGTGCCAGCAGCGTTTTTTTAGGGAGGGGCTCCTACGAGCAGTACTTC.

The chain is built from TRBV4-2 and TRBJ2-2, with D perhaps TRBD1 (5 bases). Germline CDR1 and CDR2: LGHNA and YNFKEQ. Deletions cut 5 bases from V and 6 bases from J, with 10 bases between. The CDR3 is 13 residues long. The CDR3 here is CASSAQGSGELFF. In DNA form, the CDR3 reads TGTGCCAGCAGCGCGCAGGGTTCCGGGGAGCTGTTTTTT.

The chain joins TRBV4-3 to TRBJ1-4; 7 nucleotides align to TRBD1. V was pared by 4 bases and J by 0 bases, with 5 bases of the junction left unmatched. The CDR3 contains 16 residues. CDR1 is LGHNA and CDR2 is YSLEER in the germline V gene. The CDR3 nucleotides read TGCGCCAGCAGCCCGCAGGGGGGAACAACTAATGAAAAACTGTTTTTT. Translation: CASSPQGGTTNEKLFF.

The chain uses TRBV11-3 and TRBJ2-7; D may match TRBD1 or TRBD2 (5 bases each). CDR3 length equals 14 residues. Trimming pared 6 bases from V and 4 bases from J, leaving 16 bases between. The germline V gene encodes CDR1 SGHNT and CDR2 YENEEA. CDR3 in amino acids: CASRLTGAGYEQYF. CDR3 DNA: TGTGCCAGCAGATTGACCGGGGCAGGGTACGAGCAGTACTTC.

The CDR3 region is CASSLGQNYEQYF. The CDR3 region has the DNA TGTGCCAGCAGCTTGGGACAGAACTACGAGCAGTACTTC. The chain employs TRBV5-4 and TRBJ2-7; TRBD1 might be the D (5 bases). This CDR3 region has 13 residues. Trimming removed 0 bases at V and 3 bases at J, with 7 bases between. Germline V CDR1 and CDR2: SGHNT, YYREEE (reference sequence).

V usage is TRBV7-3 and J usage is TRBJ2-1, with 8 bases that match TRBD1. Germline CDR1 is SGHTA and CDR2 is FQGTGA. CDR3 length: 13 residues. V dropped 4 bases and J dropped 8; count of bases not matched to a gene: 4. The CDR3 sequence: CASSWTGTHEQFF. For the CDR3, the DNA is TGTGCCAGCAGCTGGACAGGGACCCATGAGCAGTTCTTC. Looking up the rest from reference TRBV7-3 and TRBJ2-1 gives the full variable domain: GAGVSQTPSNKVTEKGKYVELRCDPISGHTALYWYRQSLGQGPEFLIYFQGTGAADDSGLPNDRFFAVRPEGSVSTLKIQRTERGDSAVYLCASSWTGTHEQFFGPGTRLTVL.

The chain uses TRBV6-1 and TRBJ2-5, with D hard to call. The germline V gene has CDR1 MNHNS and CDR2 SASEGT. Trimming removed 0 bases at V and 3 bases at J, with 8 bases between. The CDR3 has 14 amino acids. DNA for the CDR3: TGTGCCAGCAGTGAAGCCTTGCCCAAAGAGACCCAGTACTTC. This gives the protein CASSEALPKETQYF.

This clone is a singleton in its sample. The V call is TRBV13, the J call TRBJ2-1, with TRBD2 identical over 9 bases. The CDR3 is 17 amino acids. CDR1 PRHDT and CDR2 FYEKMQ come from the germline V gene (reference sequence). J gave up 2 bases and V 4 bases, and 9 bases lay outside the gene matches. In DNA form, the CDR3 reads TGTGCCAGCAGCTCCCCCTTAGCGGGAGTCCCCTACAATGAGCAGTTCTTC. As protein: CASSSPLAGVPYNEQFF.

The rearrangement uses TRBV7-9 and TRBJ2-2; 8 bases match TRBD2. With 1 base clipped from V and 2 bases from J, the junction kept 6 bases outside the gene matches. The CDR3 covers 17 residues. Germline V gene data show CDR1 as SEHNR and CDR2 as FQNEAQ (reference sequence). CDR3 bases: TGTGCCAGCAGCTTAGAAGTCGGGAGGGGAAACACCGGGGAGCTGTTTTTT. It codes for CASSLEVGRGNTGELFF. The full variable domain, in which reference TRBV7-9 and TRBJ2-2 provide the parts outside the CDR3, is DTGVSQNPRHKITKRGQNVTFRCDPISEHNRLYWYRQTLGQGPEFLTYFQNEAQLEKSRLLSDRFSAERPKGSFSTLEIQRTEQGDSAMYLCASSLEVGRGNTGELFFGEGSRLTVL.

This clone came up once. For the CDR3, the DNA is TGTGCCAGCAGCTCAATGTTAGCTAACTATGGCTACACCTTC. Protein product: CASSSMLANYGYTF. The V gene is TRBV7-2, the J gene TRBJ1-2; D is undetermined. The CDR3 consists of 14 residues. Germline V gene data show CDR1 as SGHTA and CDR2 as FQGNSA. Between the trimmed V and J ends, which lost 4 bases and 0 bases, there was a span of 9 bases.

This sequence joins TRBV11-2 and TRBJ2-7; TRBD2 matches 13 bases. The length of the CDR3 is 17 residues. Germline V gene sequence: CDR1 SGHAT, CDR2 FQNNGV. The V segment lost 1 base and the J segment 7 bases; nucleotides outside the gene matches: 10. CDR3 region: CASSLGTSGRARGEQYF. CDR3 DNA: TGTGCCAGCAGCTTAGGCACTAGCGGGAGGGCGAGGGGTGAGCAGTACTTC.

The chain has TRBV28 and TRBJ1-4; D is undetermined. CDR3 length: 13 amino acids. The germline CDR1 and CDR2 sequences are MDHEN and SYDVKM. Deletions cut 1 base from V and 4 bases from J, with 4 bases between. CDR3 DNA sequence: TGTGCCAGCAGTTTATCAGTTAATGAAAAACTGTTTTTT. Its protein is CASSLSVNEKLFF.

V gene TRBV30 combines with J gene TRBJ2-4; TRBD1 might be the D (6 bases). The CDR3 covers 15 residues. The V end was cut by 2 bases, the J end by 3 bases, with 14 bases between. Germline V gene sequence: CDR1 GTSNPN, CDR2 SVGIG (reference sequence). The CDR3 nucleotides are TGTGCCTGGAGTTTGGGGGCGCAAGGCAAAAACATTCAGTACTTC. This gives the protein CAWSLGAQGKNIQYF.

The chain uses TRBV7-2 and TRBJ2-7; D remains ambiguous. CDR1 and CDR2 (germline): SGHTA, FQGNSA. This CDR3 has 18 residues. V gave up 1 base and J gave up 0 bases, with 19 bases separating them. The CDR3 sequence is CASSLVISKSTSSYEQYF. The CDR3 DNA reads as TGTGCCAGCAGCTTAGTAATATCCAAATCTACGAGCTCCTACGAGCAGTACTTC.

The CDR3 DNA follows: TGTGCCAGCAGCTTAAGGGACAGCCGGACAGATACGCAGTATTTT. Protein product: CASSLRDSRTDTQYF. The chain uses TRBV7-8 and TRBJ2-3; 7 bases match TRBD1. J lost 3 bases, V lost 2 bases, and 5 bases had no gene match. CDR3 length: 15 amino acids. Germline V CDR1 and CDR2: SGHVS, FQNEAQ. Together with reference TRBV7-8 and TRBJ2-3, the CDR3 gives the full variable domain: GAGVSQSPRYKVAKRGQDVALRCDPISGHVSLFWYQQALGQGPEFLTYFQNEAQLDKSGLPSDRFFAERPEGSVSTLKIQRTQQEDSAVYLCASSLRDSRTDTQYFGPGTRLTVL.

The V and J genes are TRBV11-3 and TRBJ1-5, with a weak D call TRBD1 (5 bases). This CDR3 has 13 residues. V was trimmed by 5 bases and J by 7 bases, leaving 12 bases between them. Germline CDR1 reads SGHNT; CDR2 reads YENEEA. The CDR3 protein is CASSADSLQPQHF. CDR3 coding DNA: TGTGCCAGCAGCGCCGACAGTCTACAGCCCCAGCATTTT.

The V call is TRBV5-1, the J call TRBJ1-1, with a possible D match to TRBD1 (5 bases). Germline-derived CDR1 and CDR2 are SGHRS and YFSETQ. The CDR3 covers 14 residues. The V gene lost 2 bases and the J gene lost 7 bases, with 15 bases spanning the gap. CDR3 region: CASSLDSLGVEAFF. The CDR3 nucleotides read TGCGCCAGCAGCTTAGACAGCTTGGGGGTTGAAGCTTTCTTT.

The chain joins TRBV18 to TRBJ1-4; D is uncertain. Germline CDR1 is KGHSH and CDR2 is LQKENI. V lost 5 bases, J lost 8 bases, and 6 bases lay in between. CDR3 length: 11 amino acids. The CDR3, as DNA: TGTGCCAGCTCAAACCAGGAAAAACTGTTTTTT. As protein: CASSNQEKLFF.